The 22 T cell receptor beta chains in this list originate from one sample, sequenced in a study of blood T cell repertoires in COVID-19. Data came from immunoSEQ multiplex PCR; TCRdb stores just in-frame clones and leaves some out. Of approximately 91,000 clones listed, 80% were seen once; the top ten hold around 19%. The sample comprised peripheral blood. The receptors here all came from a human donor in a cohort sampled during active COVID-19.

Here the CDR3 reads CASSPQGALNDPYEQYF. The DNA for the CDR3 is TGTGCCAGCAGTCCCCAGGGGGCGCTGAACGATCCCTACGAGCAGTACTTC. The J gene is TRBJ2-7, the V gene TRBV27; 8 positions match TRBD1. The length of the CDR3 is 17 residues. Losses at the gene ends were 5 bases for V and 2 bases for J; bases not matched to a gene: 14. The V gene's germline CDR1 is MNHEY and CDR2 SMNVEV (reference sequence).

This clone has more than one count but fewer than ten. The rearrangement links TRBV10-3 to TRBJ2-7, with TRBD1 matching over 7 bases. Trimming cost V 7 bases and J 2 bases; bases outside gene matches: 8. The V gene's germline CDR1 is ENHRY and CDR2 SYGVKD. The CDR3 has 14 residues. CDR3 sequence reads: CAINDRQGAYEQYF. DNA for the CDR3: TGTGCCATCAACGACCGACAGGGAGCCTACGAGCAGTACTTC.

J is TRBJ2-7 and V is TRBV18, with TRBD1 matching over 9 bases. This CDR3 contains 15 residues. V lost 0 bases to trimming and J lost 5 bases; unmatched junction nucleotides: 5. The V gene's germline CDR1 is KGHSH and CDR2 LQKENI. CDR3 nucleotides: TGTGCCAGCTCACCACCGGGACAGGGTTCCCACGAGCAGTACTTC. This gives the protein CASSPPGQGSHEQYF.

The rearrangement joins TRBV27 to TRBJ2-7; TRBD1 agrees at 7 bases. The CDR3 is 16 residues long. Per the germline V gene, CDR1 is MNHEY and CDR2 is SMNVEV (reference sequence). After removal of 1 base from V and 6 bases from J, the junction contained 12 bases not matched to a gene. CDR3 coding DNA: TGTGCCAGCAGTTTATACCAACAGGGGCCGGATGGCGAGCAGTACTTC. It yields the protein CASSLYQQGPDGEQYF.

This clone was recorded only once. This rearrangement joins TRBV5-1 to TRBJ2-5; 9 nucleotides line up with TRBD1. The CDR3 is made up of 14 amino acids. With V trimmed by 0 bases and J by 4 bases, 1 base remained unmatched. Per germline, CDR1 SGHRS and CDR2 YFSETQ. This CDR3 is CASSLGQGGETQYF. CDR3 coding DNA: TGCGCCAGCAGCTTGGGACAGGGGGGAGAGACCCAGTACTTC.

The chain joins TRBV10-3 to TRBJ2-5, with TRBD2 identical over 9 bases. V dropped 6 bases and J dropped 5; count of bases not matched to a gene: 7. The CDR3 is made up of 14 amino acids. From germline, CDR1 is ENHRY and CDR2 SYGVKD. The chain's CDR3 is CAIRAAGGGETQYF. CDR3 DNA: TGTGCCATCAGGGCAGCGGGAGGCGGTGAGACCCAGTACTTC.

The rearrangement uses TRBV27 and TRBJ2-5, with D maybe TRBD2 (6 bases). V dropped 5 bases and J dropped 5 bases, with 12 bases sitting between them. Germline CDR1 and CDR2: MNHEY and SMNVEV (reference sequence). This CDR3 region has 13 residues. The CDR3 loop reads CASSPGTLETQYF. The CDR3, as DNA: TGTGCCAGCAGTCCCGGGACTTTGGAGACCCAGTACTTC.

This chain joins TRBV5-1 and TRBJ1-5, with 9 bases aligning to TRBD1. Germline V gene data show CDR1 as SGHRS and CDR2 as YFSETQ. The CDR3 extends over 14 amino acids. V lost 3 bases, J lost 6 bases, and 4 bases stayed unmatched. DNA for the CDR3: TGCGCCAGCAGCTACACAGGGGGCAGTCAGCCCCAGCATTTT. Encoded protein: CASSYTGGSQPQHF.

This clone has just one count. CDR3 region: CASSQELILAGVGEQYF. CDR3 coding DNA: TGTGCCAGCAGCCAGGAGCTCATACTAGCGGGAGTAGGCGAGCAGTACTTC. The chain carries TRBV4-2 and TRBJ2-7, with 11 bases matching TRBD2. Germline V CDR1 and CDR2: LGHNA, YNFKEQ. This CDR3 comprises 17 residues. The junction had 13 bases not matched to a gene; V was cut back by 3 bases and J by 6 bases.

The chain couples TRBV25-1 to TRBJ2-7; TRBD1 aligns across 7 bases. Trimming cost V 6 bases and J 4 bases; bases outside gene matches: 6. The CDR3 is made up of 13 amino acids. Germline values: CDR1 MGHDK, CDR2 SYGVNS. CDR3 sequence reads: CASSRGSGYEQYF. In DNA form, the CDR3 reads TGTGCCAGCAGCAGGGGGAGCGGTTACGAGCAGTACTTC.

The CDR3, as DNA: TGTGCCTGGAGTGTACATTCGGGACTAGCTTCCTACGAGCAGTACTTC. The encoded protein is CAWSVHSGLASYEQYF. The genes are TRBV30 and TRBJ2-7; 9 bases line up with TRBD2. Germline V gene lookup returns CDR1 GTSNPN and CDR2 SVGIG (reference sequence). This CDR3 contains 16 residues. V was pared by 0 bases and J by 1 base, with 7 bases of the junction left unmatched.

J is TRBJ1-2 and V is TRBV19; D may be TRBD1 (5 bases). The CDR3 covers 14 residues. Trimming left V 6 bases short and J 4 bases short, with 15 bases between. Per germline, CDR1 LNHDA and CDR2 SQIVND (reference sequence). This chain's CDR3 is CASRSSGFGYGYTF. The CDR3 DNA follows: TGTGCCAGTAGAAGCTCAGGGTTTGGCTATGGCTACACCTTC.

The chain combines TRBV9 with TRBJ2-7, with 9 positions matching TRBD2. The V and J ends lost 0 bases and 7 bases, in that order; junction bases with no gene match: 5. Per the germline V gene, CDR1 is SGDLS and CDR2 is YYNGEE. The length of the CDR3 is 14 residues. Written as DNA, the CDR3 is TGTGCCAGCAGCGTAGATAGCGGGAGATCTGAGCAGTACTTC. Translated: CASSVDSGRSEQYF. Using reference TRBV9 and TRBJ2-7 for the parts outside the CDR3, the full variable domain is DSGVTQTPKHLITATGQRVTLRCSPRSGDLSVYWYQQSLDQGLQFLIQYYNGEERAKGNILERFSAQQFPDLHSELNLSSLELGDSALYFCASSVDSGRSEQYFGPGTRLTVT.

The CDR3 bases are TGTGCCAGCAGCACGGACAGGGTGGACTTGACAGATACGCAGTATTTT. It yields the protein CASSTDRVDLTDTQYF. This chain uses TRBV28 with TRBJ2-3; 8 bases are shared with TRBD1. V lost 6 bases, J lost 3 bases, and 11 bases stayed unmatched. This CDR3 spans 16 amino acids. Germline CDR1 MDHEN, CDR2 SYDVKM.

The chain joins TRBV28 to TRBJ1-2; D remains ambiguous. The CDR3 is 14 amino acids. Germline V gene lookup returns CDR1 MDHEN and CDR2 SYDVKM. V was shortened by 6 bases and J by 5 bases, with 16 bases between the two germline ends. DNA for the CDR3: TGTGCCAGCAGCATACCCCTCACAGTTTATGGCTACACCTTC. As protein: CASSIPLTVYGYTF.

This rearrangement joins TRBV7-8 to TRBJ2-5, with D maybe TRBD1 (6 bases). The CDR3 extends over 14 amino acids. Germline V gene data show CDR1 as SGHVS and CDR2 as FQNEAQ. Trimming removed 1 base at V and 5 bases at J, with 11 bases between. In DNA form, the CDR3 reads TGTGCCAGCAGCTTAGGTGGAAGGGGGGAGACCCAGTACTTC. Residues: CASSLGGRGETQYF.

V gene TRBV10-1 combines with J gene TRBJ2-7, with D possibly being TRBD2 (5 bases). Germline CDR1 reads WNHNN; CDR2 reads SYGVQD (reference sequence). V lost 0 bases and J lost 0, with 15 bases in between. CDR3 size: 17 residues. The CDR3 loop is CASSESRSGGVSYEQYF. CDR3 in DNA: TGCGCCAGCAGTGAGTCGAGGAGCGGCGGCGTCTCCTACGAGCAGTACTTC.

This rearrangement joins TRBV25-1 to TRBJ1-2, with TRBD1 identical over 8 bases. V dropped 4 bases and J dropped 4; count of bases not matched to a gene: 11. The germline V gene has CDR1 MGHDK and CDR2 SYGVNS. CDR3 length equals 16 residues. CDR3 sequence (DNA): TGTGCCAGCAGTGCTCCATCAGGGGGCGGTCGCTATGGCTACACCTTC. Translation gives CASSAPSGGGRYGYTF.

CDR3 in amino acids: CASSRQTSGGETQYF. CDR3 nucleotides: TGTGCCAGCAGCCGTCAGACTAGCGGTGGAGAGACCCAGTACTTC. V usage is TRBV7-2 and J usage is TRBJ2-5; TRBD2 aligns across 9 bases. Germline V CDR1 and CDR2: SGHTA, FQGNSA. The J segment lost 4 bases and the V segment lost 5 bases, leaving 8 bases of the junction unmatched. The CDR3 is 15 residues long. The whole variable domain, remainder taken from reference TRBV7-2 and TRBJ2-5, is GAGVSQSPSNKVTEKGKDVELRCDPISGHTALYWYRQSLGQGLEFLIYFQGNSAPDKSGLPSDRFSAERTGGSVSTLTIQRTQQEDSAVYLCASSRQTSGGETQYFGPGTRLLVL.

CDR3 in amino acids: CATSRDHGLAGGPIGELFF. The CDR3 DNA reads TGTGCCACCAGCAGAGATCATGGACTAGCGGGAGGGCCTATCGGGGAGCTGTTTTTT. This chain connects TRBV15 to TRBJ2-2; 15 bases agree with TRBD2. J lost 7 bases, V lost 0 bases, and 9 bases had no gene match. CDR3 length equals 19 residues. The germline gives CDR1 LNHNV, CDR2 YYDKDF (reference sequence).

The rearrangement links TRBV12-3 or TRBV12-4 to TRBJ2-5; D is unclear. CDR3 length: 13 amino acids. V shed 3 bases and J shed 5 bases, with 10 bases lying between them. The CDR3 DNA follows: TGTGCCAGCAGTTTCAACAGTCCGGAGACCCAGTACTTC. Protein sequence: CASSFNSPETQYF.

The V call is TRBV30, the J call TRBJ1-6; D unclear. The CDR3 extends over 12 amino acids. Germline assignment: CDR1 GTSNPN and CDR2 SVGIG (reference sequence). V lost 2 bases and J 7 bases, leaving 6 bases between the germline ends. As DNA, the CDR3 is TGTGCCTGGAGTCCCCGGAATTCACCCCTCCACTTT. This codes for CAWSPRNSPLHF.